These T cell receptor beta chains were read from a single sample in a study of blood T cell repertoires in COVID-19. TCRdb keeps only in-frame clones here, not all; method: immunoSEQ multiplex PCR. The data contain about 88,000 clones, approximately 70% of them singletons. The sequenced material came from peripheral blood. These receptors were taken from a woman aged 55-69 years in a cohort sampled during active or convalescent COVID-19. Both conserved end residues are part of each CDR3. The D gene is left open where the match is weak. A clone size is listed for some rows: how often the clone was seen (once, few, many), or a class if it is expanded.

CDR3 DNA,CDR3 protein,clone size,D gene,J gene,V gene
TGCGCCAGCAGCGGTGGGGGGGTGAGTGAGCAGTTCTTC,CASSGGGVSEQFF,.,TRBD2,TRBJ2-1,TRBV5-1
TGTGCCAGCAGCGACGGGACGCAGGGGAGTGAAAAACTGTTTTTT,CASSDGTQGSEKLFF,once,.,TRBJ1-4,TRBV5-4
TGTGCCACCTTGGGACTAGCGGGGGTGGATACGCAGTATTTT,CATLGLAGVDTQYF,.,TRBD2,TRBJ2-3,TRBV2
TGTGCCAGCAGCTTGGATACAGGGGTGGTAAGAATCTTC,CASSLDTGVVRIF,few,TRBD1,TRBJ2-1,TRBV5-4
TGTGCCAGCGGCCCAGAGACCCAGTACTTC,CASGPETQYF,.,.,TRBJ2-5,TRBV21-1
TGTGCCTGGAGTAAGGCGGGAAGTTTCGGGGAGCTGTTTTTT,CAWSKAGSFGELFF,.,.,TRBJ2-2,TRBV30
TGTGCCAGCAGCACCCGGACTAGCACAGATACGCAGTATTTT,CASSTRTSTDTQYF,.,.,TRBJ2-3,TRBV9
TGTGCCAGTGCGGGGCCCCCCGTAGATACGCAGTATTTT,CASAGPPVDTQYF,.,.,TRBJ2-3,TRBV28
TGTGCCAGCAGTTACCGTCGGGGGGGCCCCACCGGGGAGCTGTTTTTT,CASSYRRGGPTGELFF,.,TRBD2,TRBJ2-2,TRBV6-5
TGTGCCAGCAGTGTCGGGAACCAGCCCCAGCATTTT,CASSVGNQPQHF,.,.,TRBJ1-5,TRBV12-3/TRBV12-4
TGTGCCGGCCGGGACTCCCCCGGGGGTACGCAGTATTTT,CAGRDSPGGTQYF,.,.,TRBJ2-3,TRBV2
TGTGCCAGCACCCCGACAGGACGGAACACTGAAGCTTTCTTT,CASTPTGRNTEAFF,.,.,TRBJ1-1,TRBV7-8
TGCGCCAGCAGCCCCAACGACAGGGGACAAGAGACCCAGTACTTC,CASSPNDRGQETQYF,once,TRBD1,TRBJ2-5,TRBV5-1
TGCGCCAGCAGCTGGGGGACTCAGAACACTGAAGCTTTCTTT,CASSWGTQNTEAFF,.,.,TRBJ1-1,TRBV5-1
TGTGCCTGGACCAGACAGGGGGCGCGGACTGAAGCTTTCTTT,CAWTRQGARTEAFF,.,TRBD1,TRBJ1-1,TRBV30
TGTGCCACCAGCAGAGGACAGGGCTCCTACGAGCAGTACTTC,CATSRGQGSYEQYF,few,TRBD1,TRBJ2-7,TRBV15
TGTGCCAGCAGCTTGACCGGGGGAACCACCTACGAGCAGTACTTC,CASSLTGGTTYEQYF,.,.,TRBJ2-7,TRBV11-1
TGTGCCAGCAGTAAACCACAGGGGTACGAGCAGTACTTC,CASSKPQGYEQYF,once,TRBD1,TRBJ2-7,TRBV6-2/TRBV6-3
TGTGCCAGCAGCAAGGGACAGGGGCTCCCCTGGGAGCAGTTCTTC,CASSKGQGLPWEQFF,.,TRBD1,TRBJ2-1,TRBV5-6
TGCGCCAGCCTTACAGGGGGGGGGTCCTATGGCTACACCTTC,CASLTGGGSYGYTF,.,TRBD1,TRBJ1-2,TRBV10-2